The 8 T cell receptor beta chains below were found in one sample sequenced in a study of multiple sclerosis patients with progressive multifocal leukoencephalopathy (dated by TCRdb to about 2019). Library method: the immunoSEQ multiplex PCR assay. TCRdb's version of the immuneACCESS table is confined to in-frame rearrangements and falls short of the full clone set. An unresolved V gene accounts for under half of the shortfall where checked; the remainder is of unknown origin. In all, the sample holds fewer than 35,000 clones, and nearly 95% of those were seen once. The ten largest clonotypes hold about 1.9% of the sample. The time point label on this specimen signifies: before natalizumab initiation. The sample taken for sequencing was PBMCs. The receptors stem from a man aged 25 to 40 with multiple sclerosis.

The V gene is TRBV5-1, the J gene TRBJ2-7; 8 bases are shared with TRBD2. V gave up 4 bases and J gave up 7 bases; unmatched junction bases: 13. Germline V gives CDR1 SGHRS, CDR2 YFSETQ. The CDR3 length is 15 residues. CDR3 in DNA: TGCGCCAGCAGCCTCCGGGGGGGGTCCTCCGGGGAGCAGTACTTC. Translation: CASSLRGGSSGEQYF.

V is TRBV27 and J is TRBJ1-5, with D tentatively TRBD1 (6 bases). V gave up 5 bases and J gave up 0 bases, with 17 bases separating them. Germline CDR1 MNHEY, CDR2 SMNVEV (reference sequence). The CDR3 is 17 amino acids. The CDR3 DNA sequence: TGTGCCAGCAGTCCTAGTTGGGGGCGTTTTAGCAATCAGCCCCAGCATTTT. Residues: CASSPSWGRFSNQPQHF.

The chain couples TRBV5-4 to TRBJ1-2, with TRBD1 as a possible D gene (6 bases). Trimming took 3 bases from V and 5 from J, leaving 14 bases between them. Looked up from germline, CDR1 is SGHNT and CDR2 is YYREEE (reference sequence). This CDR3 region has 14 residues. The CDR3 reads CASSSGTSIYGYTF. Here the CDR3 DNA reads TGTGCCAGCAGCTCCGGGACATCAATATATGGCTACACCTTC.

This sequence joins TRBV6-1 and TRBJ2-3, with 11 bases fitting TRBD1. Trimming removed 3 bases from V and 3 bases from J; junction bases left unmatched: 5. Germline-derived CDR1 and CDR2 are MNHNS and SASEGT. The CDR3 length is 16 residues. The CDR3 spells CASSDPGTGGTDTQYF. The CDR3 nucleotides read TGTGCCAGCAGTGACCCTGGGACAGGGGGTACAGATACGCAGTATTTT.

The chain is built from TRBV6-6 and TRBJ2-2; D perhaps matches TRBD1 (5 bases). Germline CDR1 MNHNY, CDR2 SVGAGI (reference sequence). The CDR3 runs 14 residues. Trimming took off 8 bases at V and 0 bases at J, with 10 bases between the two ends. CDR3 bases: TGTGCCAGCCTAAAGACAGCGAACACCGGGGAGCTGTTTTTT. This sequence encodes CASLKTANTGELFF.

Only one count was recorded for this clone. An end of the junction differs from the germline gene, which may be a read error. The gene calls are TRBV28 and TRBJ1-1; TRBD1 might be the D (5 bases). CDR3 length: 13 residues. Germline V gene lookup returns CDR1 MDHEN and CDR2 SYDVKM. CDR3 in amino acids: CASGLWGEGGAFF. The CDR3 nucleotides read TGTGCCAGCGGTTTATGGGGGGAAGGCGGAGCTTTCTTT.

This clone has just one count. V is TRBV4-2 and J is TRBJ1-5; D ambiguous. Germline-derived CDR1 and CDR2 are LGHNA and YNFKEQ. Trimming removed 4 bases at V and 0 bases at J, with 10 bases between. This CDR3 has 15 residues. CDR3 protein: CASSLRTDSNQPQHF. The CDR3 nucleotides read TGTGCCAGCAGCCTCCGGACGGATAGCAATCAGCCCCAGCATTTT.

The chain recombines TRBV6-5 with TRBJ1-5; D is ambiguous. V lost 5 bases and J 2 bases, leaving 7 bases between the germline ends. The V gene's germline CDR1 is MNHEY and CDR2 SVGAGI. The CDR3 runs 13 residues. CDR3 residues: CASSVSGNQPQHF. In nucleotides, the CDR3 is TGTGCCAGCAGTGTCTCTGGCAATCAGCCCCAGCATTTT.